Listed below are T cell receptor beta chains from one sample, sequenced in a study of a mutant IDH1 vaccine in newly diagnosed glioma. No antigen is known for these receptors. Measured with immunoSEQ multiplex PCR; TCRdb has only the in-frame clones, and not every one. Among roughly 110,000 clones listed, approximately 87% were seen once. The sequencing used PBMCs, collected from a glioma patient whose treatment included an IDH1 peptide vaccine. Receptors were obtained from a woman between 45 and 65 years old with glioma. The CDR3 runs from the conserved cysteine through the conserved F or W. D genes are given only for firm matches. Size tells how often a clone was seen (once, few, many) or the class of an expanded clone, and some rows leave it out.

V gene	CDR3 length	J gene	clone size	D gene	CDR3 protein	CDR3 DNA
TRBV19	14	TRBJ1-2	.	.	CASSPQVQYYGYTF	TGTGCCAGTAGCCCCCAAGTACAGTACTATGGCTACACCTTC
TRBV5-6	15	TRBJ2-1	few	.	CASSSGTASYNEQFF	TGTGCCAGCAGCTCGGGGACCGCTTCTTACAATGAGCAGTTCTTC
TRBV10-3	16	TRBJ2-1	.	TRBD2	CAISALAGGFYNEQFF	TGTGCCATCAGTGCGCTAGCGGGAGGATTCTACAATGAGCAGTTCTTC
TRBV5-1	14	TRBJ2-7	.	.	CASRWGPLSYEQYF	TGCGCCAGCAGATGGGGCCCGCTCTCCTACGAGCAGTACTTC
TRBV6-1	15	TRBJ1-5	.	.	CASRGTPGGNQPQHF	TGTGCCAGCAGAGGGACGCCCGGCGGCAATCAGCCCCAGCATTTT
TRBV7-9	14	TRBJ2-3	.	.	CASSPSLGLDTQYF	TGTGCCAGCAGCCCCTCCCTTGGCTTGGATACGCAGTATTTT
TRBV5-1	15	TRBJ2-2	.	.	CASSIQPQAAGELFF	TGCGCCAGCAGCATCCAACCACAGGCGGCCGGGGAGCTGTTTTTT
TRBV28	15	TRBJ2-7	.	.	CASSPYPGPPYEQYF	TGTGCCAGCAGTCCTTATCCGGGACCCCCCTACGAGCAGTACTTC
TRBV2	14	TRBJ2-7	.	.	CASSEREGPLEQYF	TGTGCCAGCAGTGAAAGAGAGGGACCCCTCGAGCAGTACTTC
TRBV28	13	TRBJ2-7	.	.	CASSPAWGNEQYF	TGTGCCAGCAGTCCCGCGTGGGGGAACGAGCAGTACTTC
TRBV11-1	18	TRBJ2-3	.	TRBD2	CASSLGLAGEVAADTQYF	TGTGCCAGCAGCCTCGGACTAGCGGGAGAAGTTGCCGCAGATACGCAGTATTTT
TRBV11-3	13	TRBJ2-3	few	.	CASSSYLADTQYF	TGTGCCAGCAGTTCCTACCTGGCAGATACGCAGTATTTT
TRBV6-6	15	TRBJ2-7	once	TRBD2	CASSSATSGSYEQYF	TGTGCCAGCAGTTCCGCGACTAGCGGGTCTTACGAGCAGTACTTC
TRBV21-1	16	TRBJ2-7	.	.	CASSKEELAGSSEQYF	TGTGCCAGCAGCAAAGAGGAACTAGCGGGCTCCAGCGAGCAGTACTTC
TRBV30	12	TRBJ2-7	.	.	CAWGDTSYEQYF	TGTGCCTGGGGCGACACATCCTACGAGCAGTACTTC
TRBV29-1	16	TRBJ1-2	.	TRBD1	CSVWGRVRGGADGYTF	TGCAGCGTTTGGGGTAGGGTAAGAGGGGGCGCGGATGGCTACACCTTC
TRBV27	16	TRBJ2-1	.	TRBD2	CASSLEGGSSYNEQFF	TGTGCCAGCAGTTTAGAAGGCGGGAGCTCCTACAATGAGCAGTTCTTC
TRBV30	15	TRBJ2-4	.	.	CAWSGGLGSKNIQYF	TGTGCCTGGAGTGGGGGATTAGGGTCCAAAAACATTCAGTACTTC
TRBV10-1	13	TRBJ2-7	.	TRBD2	CASSAGLVNEQYF	TGCGCCAGCAGTGCGGGACTAGTGAACGAGCAGTACTTC
TRBV5-1	14	TRBJ2-7	.	TRBD2	CASSGLAANYEQYF	TGCGCCAGCAGCGGACTAGCGGCAAACTACGAGCAGTACTTC
TRBV5-6	14	TRBJ1-6	.	TRBD1	CASSSRDRDSPLHF	TGTGCCAGCAGCTCTCGGGACAGGGATTCACCCCTCCACTTT
TRBV5-1	16	TRBJ2-2	.	.	CASSLVGLLNTGELFF	TGCGCCAGCAGCTTGGTAGGACTCCTGAACACCGGGGAGCTGTTTTTT
TRBV12-5	15	TRBJ2-6	.	TRBD1	CASSYRGAGANVLTF	TGTGCTAGTTCATACAGGGGCGCTGGGGCCAACGTCCTGACTTTC
TRBV9	13	TRBJ1-2	.	.	CASSVGEAGGYTF	TGTGCCAGCAGCGTAGGGGAGGCTGGGGGCTACACCTTC
TRBV2	14	TRBJ1-2	.	TRBD1	CAAAVRQGHEGYTF	TGTGCCGCAGCTGTTAGACAGGGGCATGAAGGCTACACCTTC
TRBV7-9	12	TRBJ1-5	few	.	CASSTLGQPQHF	TGTGCCAGCAGCACGCTTGGTCAGCCCCAGCATTTT
TRBV4-1	17	TRBJ2-7	few	TRBD1	CASSHPIRGQTSYEQYF	TGCGCCAGCAGCCACCCGATCAGGGGACAGACCTCCTACGAGCAGTACTTC
TRBV6-1	14	TRBJ1-5	once	TRBD1	CASIQDRGRQPQHF	TGTGCCAGCATTCAGGACAGGGGGCGTCAGCCCCAGCATTTT
TRBV19	15	TRBJ2-2	.	TRBD2	CASNPSGRLGGELFF	TGTGCCAGTAACCCAAGCGGGAGGCTTGGCGGGGAGCTGTTTTTT
TRBV29-1	15	TRBJ2-1	.	TRBD2	CSVTGTTHSYNEQFF	TGCAGCGTGACCGGGACTACCCACTCCTACAATGAGCAGTTCTTC
TRBV27	17	TRBJ2-1	.	.	CASSLAPIADGYNEQFF	TGTGCCAGCAGTTTGGCCCCCATAGCTGATGGTTACAATGAGCAGTTCTTC
TRBV6-5	14	TRBJ2-7	.	TRBD1	CASSYGTGAYEQYF	TGTGCCAGCAGTTATGGGACAGGGGCCTACGAGCAGTACTTC